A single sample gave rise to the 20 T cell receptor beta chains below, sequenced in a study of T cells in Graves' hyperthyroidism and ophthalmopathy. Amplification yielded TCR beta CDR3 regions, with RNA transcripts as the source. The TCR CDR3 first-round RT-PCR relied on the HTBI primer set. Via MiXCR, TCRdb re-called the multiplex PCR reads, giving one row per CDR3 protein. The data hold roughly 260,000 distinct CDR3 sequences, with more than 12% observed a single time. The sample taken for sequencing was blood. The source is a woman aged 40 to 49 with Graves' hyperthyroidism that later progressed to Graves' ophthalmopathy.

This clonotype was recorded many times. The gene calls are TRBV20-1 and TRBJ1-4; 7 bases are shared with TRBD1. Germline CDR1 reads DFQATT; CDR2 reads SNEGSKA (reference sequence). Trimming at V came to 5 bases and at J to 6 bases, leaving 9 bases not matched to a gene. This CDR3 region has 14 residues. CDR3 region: CSAPHPGGDEKLFF. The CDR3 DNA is TGCAGTGCTCCTCATCCAGGGGGTGATGAAAAACTGTTTTTT.

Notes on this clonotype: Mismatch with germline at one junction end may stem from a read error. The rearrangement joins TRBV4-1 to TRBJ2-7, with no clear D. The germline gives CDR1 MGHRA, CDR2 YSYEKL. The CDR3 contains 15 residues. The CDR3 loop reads CTSSQEPRAAYEQYF. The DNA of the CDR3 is TGCACCAGCAGCCAAGAGCCAAGGGCGGCCTACGAGCAGTACTTC.

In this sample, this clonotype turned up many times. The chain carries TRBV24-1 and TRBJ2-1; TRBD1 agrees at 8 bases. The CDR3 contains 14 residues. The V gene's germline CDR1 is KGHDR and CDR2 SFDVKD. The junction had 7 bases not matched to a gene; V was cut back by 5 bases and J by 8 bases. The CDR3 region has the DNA TGTGCCACCAGTGTGGGACAGGTCCGGGATGAGCAGTTCTTC. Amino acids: CATSVGQVRDEQFF.

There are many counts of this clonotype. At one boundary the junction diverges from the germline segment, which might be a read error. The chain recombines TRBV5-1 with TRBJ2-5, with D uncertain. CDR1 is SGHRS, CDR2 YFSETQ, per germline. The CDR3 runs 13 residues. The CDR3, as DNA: TGTGCCAGCAGCTTGGGCCCCGGAGAGACCCAGTACTTC. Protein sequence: CASSLGPGETQYF.

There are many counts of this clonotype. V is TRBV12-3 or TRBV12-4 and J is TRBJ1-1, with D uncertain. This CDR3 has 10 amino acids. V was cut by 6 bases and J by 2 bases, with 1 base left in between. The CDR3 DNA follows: TGTGCCAGCAGAAACACTGAAGCTTTCTTT. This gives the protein CASRNTEAFF.

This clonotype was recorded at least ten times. The CDR3 bases are TGTGCCAGCAGCCAAACCATCGGGACAGGGGCCTACGAGCAGTACTTC. Its translation is CASSQTIGTGAYEQYF. The gene calls are TRBV3-1 and TRBJ2-7; the match to TRBD1 covers 10 bases. CDR1 is LGHDT and CDR2 is YNNKEL in the germline V gene (reference sequence). The V gene end was trimmed by 2 bases and the J gene end by 2 bases; junction bases not matched to a gene: 6. The CDR3 consists of 16 residues.

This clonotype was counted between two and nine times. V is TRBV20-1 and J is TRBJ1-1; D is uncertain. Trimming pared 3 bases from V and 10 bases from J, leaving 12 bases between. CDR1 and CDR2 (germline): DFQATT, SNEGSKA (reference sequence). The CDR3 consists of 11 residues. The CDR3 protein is CSASFEFGAFF. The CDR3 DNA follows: TGCAGTGCTAGTTTTGAGTTTGGAGCTTTCTTT.

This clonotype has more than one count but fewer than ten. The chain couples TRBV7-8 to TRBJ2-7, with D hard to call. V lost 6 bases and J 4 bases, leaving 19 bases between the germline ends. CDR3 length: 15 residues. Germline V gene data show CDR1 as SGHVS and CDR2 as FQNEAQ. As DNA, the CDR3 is TGTGCCAGCAGTATCGGTCTGGCCAATTATTACGAGCAGTACTTC. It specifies CASSIGLANYYEQYF.

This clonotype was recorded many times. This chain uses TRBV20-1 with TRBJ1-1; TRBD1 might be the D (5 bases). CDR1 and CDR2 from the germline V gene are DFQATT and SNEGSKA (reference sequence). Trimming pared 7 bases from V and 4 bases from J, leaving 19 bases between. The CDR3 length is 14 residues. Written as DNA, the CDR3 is TGCAGTGTCGCGGGACCTCTTTGGGGCACTGAAGCTTTCTTT. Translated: CSVAGPLWGTEAFF.

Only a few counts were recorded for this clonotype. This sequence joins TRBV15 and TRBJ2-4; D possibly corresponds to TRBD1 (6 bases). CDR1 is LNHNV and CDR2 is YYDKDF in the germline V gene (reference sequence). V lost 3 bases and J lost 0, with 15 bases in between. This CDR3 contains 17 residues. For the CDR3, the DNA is TGTGCCACCAGCAGCAAGACAGGCGAATTAGCCAAAAACATTCAGTACTTC. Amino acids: CATSSKTGELAKNIQYF.

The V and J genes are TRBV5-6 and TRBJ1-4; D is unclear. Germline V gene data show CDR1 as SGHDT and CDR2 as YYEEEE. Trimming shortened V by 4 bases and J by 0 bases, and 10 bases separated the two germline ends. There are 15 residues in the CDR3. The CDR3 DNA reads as TGTGCCAGCAGCCCCAGACCTTCAACTAATGAAAAACTGTTTTTT. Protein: CASSPRPSTNEKLFF.

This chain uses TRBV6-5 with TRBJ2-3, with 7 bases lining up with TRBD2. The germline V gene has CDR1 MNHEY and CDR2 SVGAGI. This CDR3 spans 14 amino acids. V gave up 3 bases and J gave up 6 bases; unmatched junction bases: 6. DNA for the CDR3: TGTGCCAGCAGTTATAGGGCGGGAGTGGATACGCAGTATTTT. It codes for CASSYRAGVDTQYF.

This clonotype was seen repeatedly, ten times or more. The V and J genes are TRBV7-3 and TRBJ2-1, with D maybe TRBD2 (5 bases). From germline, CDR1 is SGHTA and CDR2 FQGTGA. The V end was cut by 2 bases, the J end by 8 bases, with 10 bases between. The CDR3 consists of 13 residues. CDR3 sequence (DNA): TGTGCCAGCAGCTTAGGGGAGCGCGATGAGCAGTTCTTC. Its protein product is CASSLGERDEQFF.

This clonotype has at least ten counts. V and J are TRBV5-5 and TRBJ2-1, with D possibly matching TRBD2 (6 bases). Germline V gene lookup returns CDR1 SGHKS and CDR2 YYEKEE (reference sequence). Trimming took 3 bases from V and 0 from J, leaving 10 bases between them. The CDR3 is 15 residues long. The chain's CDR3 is CASSSSGLSYNEQFF. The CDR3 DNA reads TGTGCCAGCAGCTCCAGCGGGCTCTCCTACAATGAGCAGTTCTTC.

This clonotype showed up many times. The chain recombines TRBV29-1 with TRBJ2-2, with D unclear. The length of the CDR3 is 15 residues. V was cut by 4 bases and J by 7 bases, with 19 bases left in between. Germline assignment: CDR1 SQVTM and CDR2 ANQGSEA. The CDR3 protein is CSVGGWADGSGELFF. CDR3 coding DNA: TGCAGCGTTGGAGGTTGGGCTGACGGTAGCGGGGAGCTGTTTTTT.

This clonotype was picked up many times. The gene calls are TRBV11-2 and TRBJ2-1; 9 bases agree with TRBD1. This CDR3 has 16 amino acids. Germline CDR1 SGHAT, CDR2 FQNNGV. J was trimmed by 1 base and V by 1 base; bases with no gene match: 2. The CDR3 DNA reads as TGTGCCAGCAGCTTAGGACAGGGGGGGTCCTACAATGAGCAGTTCTTC. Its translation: CASSLGQGGSYNEQFF.

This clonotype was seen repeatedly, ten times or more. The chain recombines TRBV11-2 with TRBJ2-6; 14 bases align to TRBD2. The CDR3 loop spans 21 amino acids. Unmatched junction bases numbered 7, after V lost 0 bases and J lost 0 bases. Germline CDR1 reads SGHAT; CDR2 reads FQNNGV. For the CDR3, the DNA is TGTGCCAGCAGCTTAGATTTCGGACTAGCGGGAGGAACCTCTGGGGCCAACGTCCTGACTTTC. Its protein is CASSLDFGLAGGTSGANVLTF.

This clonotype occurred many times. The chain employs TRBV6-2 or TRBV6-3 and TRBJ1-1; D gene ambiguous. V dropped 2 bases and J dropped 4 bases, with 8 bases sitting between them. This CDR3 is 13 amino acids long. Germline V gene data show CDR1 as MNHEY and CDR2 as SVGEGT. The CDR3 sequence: CASSYPGITEAFF. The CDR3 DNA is TGTGCCAGCAGTTACCCCGGGATCACTGAAGCTTTCTTT.

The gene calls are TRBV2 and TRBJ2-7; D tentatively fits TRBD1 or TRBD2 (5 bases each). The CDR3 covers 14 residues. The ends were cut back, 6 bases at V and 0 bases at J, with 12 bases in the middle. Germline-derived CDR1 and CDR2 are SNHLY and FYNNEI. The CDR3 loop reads CASRAGRGSYEQYF. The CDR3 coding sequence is TGTGCCAGCAGGGCAGGGAGAGGCTCCTACGAGCAGTACTTC.

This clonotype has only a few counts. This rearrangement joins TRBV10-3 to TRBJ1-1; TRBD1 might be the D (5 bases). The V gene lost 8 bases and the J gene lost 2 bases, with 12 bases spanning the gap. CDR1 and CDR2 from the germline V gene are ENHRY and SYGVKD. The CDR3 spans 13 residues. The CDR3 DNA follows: TGTGCCATCGGTCACGGGGCTAACACTGAAGCTTTCTTT. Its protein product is CAIGHGANTEAFF.